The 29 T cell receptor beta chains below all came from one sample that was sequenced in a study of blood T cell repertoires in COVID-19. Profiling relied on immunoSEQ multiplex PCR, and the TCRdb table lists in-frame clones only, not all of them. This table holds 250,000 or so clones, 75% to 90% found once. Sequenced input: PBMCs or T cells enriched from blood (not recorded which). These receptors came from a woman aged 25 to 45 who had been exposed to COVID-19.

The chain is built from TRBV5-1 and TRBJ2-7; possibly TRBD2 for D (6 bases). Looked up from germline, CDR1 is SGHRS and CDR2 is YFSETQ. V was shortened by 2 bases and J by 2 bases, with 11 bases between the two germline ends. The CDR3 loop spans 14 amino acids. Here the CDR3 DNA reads TGCGCCAGCAGCTTCCGTTGGGGGGCCTACGAGCAGTACTTC. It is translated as CASSFRWGAYEQYF.

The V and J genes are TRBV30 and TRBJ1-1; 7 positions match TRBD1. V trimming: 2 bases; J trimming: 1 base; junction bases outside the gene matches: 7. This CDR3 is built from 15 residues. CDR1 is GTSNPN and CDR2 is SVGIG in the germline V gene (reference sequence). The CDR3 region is CAWSKPGGWNTEAFF. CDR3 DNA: TGTGCCTGGAGTAAGCCAGGGGGGTGGAACACTGAAGCTTTCTTT.

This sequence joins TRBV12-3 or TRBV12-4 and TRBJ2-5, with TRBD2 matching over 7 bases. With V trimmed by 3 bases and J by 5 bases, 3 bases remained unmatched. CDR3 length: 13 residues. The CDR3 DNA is TGTGCCAGCAGTTTTTGGGGGGGGGAGACCCAGTACTTC. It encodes CASSFWGGETQYF.

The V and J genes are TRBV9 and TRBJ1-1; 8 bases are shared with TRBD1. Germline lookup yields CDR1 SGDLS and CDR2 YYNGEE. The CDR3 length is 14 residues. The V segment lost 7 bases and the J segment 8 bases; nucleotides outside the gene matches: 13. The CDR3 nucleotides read TGTGCCAGCGGAGGACAGGGTCAGGCCCCGGAAGCTTTCTTT. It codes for CASGGQGQAPEAFF. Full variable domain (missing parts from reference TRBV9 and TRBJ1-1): DSGVTQTPKHLITATGQRVTLRCSPRSGDLSVYWYQQSLDQGLQFLIQYYNGEERAKGNILERFSAQQFPDLHSELNLSSLELGDSALYFCASGGQGQAPEAFFGQGTRLTVV.

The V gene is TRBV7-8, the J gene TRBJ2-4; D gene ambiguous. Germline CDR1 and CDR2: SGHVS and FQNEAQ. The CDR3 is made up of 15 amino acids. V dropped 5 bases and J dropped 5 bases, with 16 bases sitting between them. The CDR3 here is CASSPSRIWENIQYF. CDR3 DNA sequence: TGTGCCAGCAGCCCGTCGAGGATTTGGGAAAACATTCAGTACTTC.

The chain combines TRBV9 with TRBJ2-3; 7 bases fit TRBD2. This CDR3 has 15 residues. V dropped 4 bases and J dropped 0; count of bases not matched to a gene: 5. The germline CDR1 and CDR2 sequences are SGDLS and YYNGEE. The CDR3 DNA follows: TGTGCCAGCAGCCGCAGGGACTACAGCACAGATACGCAGTATTTT. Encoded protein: CASSRRDYSTDTQYF.

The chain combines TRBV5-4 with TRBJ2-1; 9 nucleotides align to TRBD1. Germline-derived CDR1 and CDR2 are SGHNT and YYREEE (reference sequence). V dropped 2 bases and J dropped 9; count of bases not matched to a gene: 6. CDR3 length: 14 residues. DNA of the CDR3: TGTGCCAGCAGCTTAGGGGACAGGGTGGGTGAGCAGTTCTTC. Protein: CASSLGDRVGEQFF. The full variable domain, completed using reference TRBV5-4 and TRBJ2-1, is ETGVTQSPTHLIKTRGQQVTLRCSSQSGHNTVSWYQQALGQGPQFIFQYYREEENGRGNFPPRFSGLQFPNYSSELNVNALELDDSALYLCASSLGDRVGEQFFGPGTRLTVL.

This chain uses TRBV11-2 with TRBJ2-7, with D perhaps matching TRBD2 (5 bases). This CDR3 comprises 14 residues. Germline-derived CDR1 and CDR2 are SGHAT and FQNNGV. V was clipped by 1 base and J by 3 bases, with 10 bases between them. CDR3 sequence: CASSLVGDGYEQYF. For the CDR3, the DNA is TGTGCCAGCAGCTTAGTGGGAGACGGCTACGAGCAGTACTTC.

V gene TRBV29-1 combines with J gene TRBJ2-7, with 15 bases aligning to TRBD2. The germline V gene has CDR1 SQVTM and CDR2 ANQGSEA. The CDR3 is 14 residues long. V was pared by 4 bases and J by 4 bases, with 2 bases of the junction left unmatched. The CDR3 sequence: CSVGGLAGGYEQYF. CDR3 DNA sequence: TGCAGCGTTGGAGGACTAGCGGGAGGGTACGAGCAGTACTTC.

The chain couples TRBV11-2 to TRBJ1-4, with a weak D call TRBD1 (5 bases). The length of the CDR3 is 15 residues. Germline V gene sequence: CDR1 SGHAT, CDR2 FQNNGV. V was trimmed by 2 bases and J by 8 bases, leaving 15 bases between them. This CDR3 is CASSLMGGVNEKLFF. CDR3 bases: TGTGCCAGCAGCTTAATGGGGGGAGTGAACGAAAAACTGTTTTTT.

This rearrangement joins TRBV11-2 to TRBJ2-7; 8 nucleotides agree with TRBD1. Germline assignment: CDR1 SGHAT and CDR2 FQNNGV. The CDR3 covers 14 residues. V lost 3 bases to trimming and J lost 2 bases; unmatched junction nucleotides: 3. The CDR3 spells CASSLGTGTYEQYF. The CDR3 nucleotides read TGTGCCAGCAGCTTGGGGACAGGCACCTACGAGCAGTACTTC.

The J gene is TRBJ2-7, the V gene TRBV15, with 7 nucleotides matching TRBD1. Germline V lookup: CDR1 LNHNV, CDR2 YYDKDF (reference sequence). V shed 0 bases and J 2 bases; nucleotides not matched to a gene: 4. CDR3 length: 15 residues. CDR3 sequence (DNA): TGTGCCACCAGCAGAGACCCCAGGGGGACCTACGAGCAGTACTTC. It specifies CATSRDPRGTYEQYF.

As DNA, the CDR3 is TGTGCCAGCAGCCCTAGAGGCGAGGGCTACACCTTC. It translates to CASSPRGEGYTF. This sequence joins TRBV7-9 and TRBJ1-2; unclear D gene. The V and J ends lost 5 bases and 8 bases respectively, with 12 bases between them. The germline CDR1 and CDR2 sequences are SEHNR and FQNEAQ (reference sequence). There are 12 residues in the CDR3.

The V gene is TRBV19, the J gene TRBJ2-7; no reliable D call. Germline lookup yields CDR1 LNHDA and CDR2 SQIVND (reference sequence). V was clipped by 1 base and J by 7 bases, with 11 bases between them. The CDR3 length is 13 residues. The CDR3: CASSIVLDAEQYF. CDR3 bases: TGTGCCAGTAGTATAGTTTTAGATGCGGAGCAGTACTTC.

For the CDR3, the DNA is TGTGCCAGCAGCGGGCGGGGGCCTAGCTCCTACAATGAGCAGTTCTTC. It yields the protein CASSGRGPSSYNEQFF. This chain links TRBV7-8 with TRBJ2-1, with a weak D call TRBD2 (7 bases). Germline V gene sequence: CDR1 SGHVS, CDR2 FQNEAQ. V gave up 5 bases and J gave up 0 bases, with 14 bases separating them. The CDR3 totals 16 residues.

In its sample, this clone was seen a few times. As DNA, the CDR3 is TGTGCCAGCAGCCAAGCCGAGGGGGCGAGGCGGGAGGAAGAGACCCAGTACTTC. Encoded protein: CASSQAEGARREEETQYF. This chain links TRBV3-1 (or the pseudogene TRBV3-2) with TRBJ2-5; a possible D gene is TRBD2 (8 bases). Between the trimmed V and J ends, which lost 1 base and 3 bases, there was a span of 21 bases. The germline gives CDR1 LGHDT, CDR2 YNNKEL (reference sequence). This CDR3 region has 18 residues.

CDR3 DNA: TGTGCCAGCATCCTTTCGGAGGACACTGAAGCTTTCTTT. Translating it yields CASILSEDTEAFF. The chain uses TRBV28 and TRBJ1-1; D unclear. V dropped 7 bases and J dropped 3 bases, with 12 bases sitting between them. The CDR3 totals 13 residues. Germline V gives CDR1 MDHEN, CDR2 SYDVKM.

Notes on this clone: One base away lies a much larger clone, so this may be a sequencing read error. CDR3 DNA: TGCGCCAGCAGCTTCCGGGATGAGCAGTTCTTC. Protein: CASSFRDEQFF. The rearrangement joins TRBV5-1 to TRBJ2-1; D uncertain. Germline V gives CDR1 SGHRS, CDR2 YFSETQ. The ends were cut back, 2 bases at V and 8 bases at J, with 5 bases in the middle. This CDR3 spans 11 amino acids.

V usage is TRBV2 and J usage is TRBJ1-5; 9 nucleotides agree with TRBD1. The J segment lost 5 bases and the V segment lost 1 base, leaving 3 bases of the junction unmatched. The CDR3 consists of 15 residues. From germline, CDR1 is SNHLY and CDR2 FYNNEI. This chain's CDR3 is CASSEERTGDQPQHF. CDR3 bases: TGTGCCAGCAGTGAAGAGCGGACAGGGGATCAGCCCCAGCATTTT.

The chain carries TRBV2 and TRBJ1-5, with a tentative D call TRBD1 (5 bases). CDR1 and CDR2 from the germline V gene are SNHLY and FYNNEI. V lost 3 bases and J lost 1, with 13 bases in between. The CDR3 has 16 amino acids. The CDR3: CASSEVQGSSNQPQHF. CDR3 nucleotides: TGTGCCAGCAGTGAGGTCCAGGGCTCAAGCAATCAGCCCCAGCATTTT.

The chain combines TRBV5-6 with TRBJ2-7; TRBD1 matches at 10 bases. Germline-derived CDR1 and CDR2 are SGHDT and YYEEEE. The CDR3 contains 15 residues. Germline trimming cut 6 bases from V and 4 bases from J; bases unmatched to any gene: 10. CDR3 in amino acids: CASNSLGTGEYEQYF. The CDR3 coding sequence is TGTGCCAGCAACAGCTTAGGGACAGGGGAATACGAGCAGTACTTC. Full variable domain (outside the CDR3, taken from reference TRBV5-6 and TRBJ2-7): DAGVTQSPTHLIKTRGQQVTLRCSPKSGHDTVSWYQQALGQGPQFIFQYYEEEERQRGNFPDRFSGHQFPNYSSELNVNALLLGDSALYLCASNSLGTGEYEQYFGPGTRLTVT.

The CDR3 nucleotides read TGCGCCAGCAGCCAAGTGGGGGGACTAAGAAACTACGAGCAGTACTTC. This translates into CASSQVGGLRNYEQYF. J is TRBJ2-7 and V is TRBV4-1; 7 nucleotides align to TRBD2. With 1 base clipped from V and 3 bases from J, the junction kept 9 bases outside the gene matches. From germline, CDR1 is MGHRA and CDR2 YSYEKL. CDR3 size: 16 residues.

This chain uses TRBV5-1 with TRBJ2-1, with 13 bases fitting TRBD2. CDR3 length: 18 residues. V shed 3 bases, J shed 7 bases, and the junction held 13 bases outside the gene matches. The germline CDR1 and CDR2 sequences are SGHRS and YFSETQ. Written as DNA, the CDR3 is TGCGCCAGCAGCTCCGCTCCACTAGCGGGAGGGATAGGGAATGAGCAGTTCTTC. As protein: CASSSAPLAGGIGNEQFF.

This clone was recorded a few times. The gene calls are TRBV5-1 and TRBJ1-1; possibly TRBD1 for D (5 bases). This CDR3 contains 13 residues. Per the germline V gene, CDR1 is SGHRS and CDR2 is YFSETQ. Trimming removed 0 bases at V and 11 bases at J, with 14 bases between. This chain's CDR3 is CASSLGGSPVAFF. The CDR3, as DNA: TGCGCCAGCAGCTTGGGGGGCTCTCCGGTGGCTTTCTTT. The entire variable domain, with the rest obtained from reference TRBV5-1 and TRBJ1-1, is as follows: KAGVTQTPRYLIKTRGQQVTLSCSPISGHRSVSWYQQTPGQGLQFLFEYFSETQRNKGNFPGRFSGRQFSNSRSEMNVSTLELGDSALYLCASSLGGSPVAFFGQGTRLTVV.

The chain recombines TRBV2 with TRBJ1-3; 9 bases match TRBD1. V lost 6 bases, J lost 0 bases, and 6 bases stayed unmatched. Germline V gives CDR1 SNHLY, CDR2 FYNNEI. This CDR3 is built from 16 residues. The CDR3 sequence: CASRGTGISSGNTIYF. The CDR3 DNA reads TGTGCCAGCAGAGGGACAGGGATAAGCTCTGGAAACACCATATATTTT.

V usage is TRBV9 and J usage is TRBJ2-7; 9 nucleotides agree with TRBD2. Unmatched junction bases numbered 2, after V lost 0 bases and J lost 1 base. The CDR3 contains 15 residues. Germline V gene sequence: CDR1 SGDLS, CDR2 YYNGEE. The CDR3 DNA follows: TGTGCCAGCAGCGTAGGACTAGCGGAGTCCTACGAGCAGTACTTC. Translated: CASSVGLAESYEQYF.

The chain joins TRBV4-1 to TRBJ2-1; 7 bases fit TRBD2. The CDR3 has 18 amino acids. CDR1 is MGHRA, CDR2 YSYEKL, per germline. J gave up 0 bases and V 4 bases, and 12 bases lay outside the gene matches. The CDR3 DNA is TGCGCCAGCAGCCTGACTAGCTTAGGGGCGAGCTCCTACAATGAGCAGTTCTTC. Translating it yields CASSLTSLGASSYNEQFF.

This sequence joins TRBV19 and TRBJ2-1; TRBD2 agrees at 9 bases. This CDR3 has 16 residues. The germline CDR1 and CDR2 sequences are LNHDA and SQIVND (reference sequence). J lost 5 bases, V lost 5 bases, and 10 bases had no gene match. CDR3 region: CASSSILAGGNNEQFF. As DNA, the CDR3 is TGTGCCAGTAGTTCGATACTAGCGGGCGGGAACAATGAGCAGTTCTTC.

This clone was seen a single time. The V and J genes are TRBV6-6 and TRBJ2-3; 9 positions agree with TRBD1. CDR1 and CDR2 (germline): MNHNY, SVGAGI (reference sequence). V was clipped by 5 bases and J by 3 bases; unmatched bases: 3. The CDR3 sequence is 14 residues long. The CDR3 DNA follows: TGTGCCAGCAGTAAAGGGACAGGGACAGATACGCAGTATTTT. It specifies CASSKGTGTDTQYF.